This TCR beta chain was obtained from a study of blood T cell repertoires in COVID-19. Study-wide context: Nucleic acid was either cDNA or gDNA, and it came from T cells, B-cell-depleted T cells, or PBMCs.

In germline, CDR1 is SGDLS, CDR2 YYNGEE. This CDR3 is 15 amino acids long. V gave up 2 bases and J gave up 4 bases; unmatched junction bases: 8. Original handling: Amplification with reference gene primers provided the estimates of nucleated cell counts. TCRdb keeps only in-frame clones here, not all; method: immunoSEQ multiplex PCR. The DNA gave D and trimming, while V, J and clone size come from that table. The data show over 150,000 clones, roughly 93% seen once. This rearrangement joins TRBV9 to TRBJ1-1, with TRBD1 matching 7 bases. Sequencing was carried out using peripheral blood. The receptor was derived from a man aged 18-30 years with acute or convalescent COVID-19. Here the CDR3 DNA reads TGTGCCAGCAGCGTTCAGACAGGGAAGGGCACTGAAGCTTTCTTT. Its protein product is CASSVQTGKGTEAFF. The complete variable domain, with remaining parts taken from reference TRBV9 and TRBJ1-1, reads DSGVTQTPKHLITATGQRVTLRCSPRSGDLSVYWYQQSLDQGLQFLIQYYNGEERAKGNILERFSAQQFPDLHSELNLSSLELGDSALYFCASSVQTGKGTEAFFGQGTRLTVV.